These 25 T cell receptor beta chains were sequenced from one sample in a study of blood T cell repertoires in COVID-19 (TCRdb year 2020). Receptor libraries were prepared by the immunoSEQ multiplex PCR assay. Not all clones reach the TCRdb copy of this immuneACCESS table, which keeps in-frame sequences only. Checked studies attribute under half of the gap to unresolved V genes and leave the rest unexplained. Across this sample there are around 100,000 clones, with 70% to 90% seen only once. Of the sample, around 3.1% is held by the ten largest clones. The sequencing input was peripheral blood. The receptor source for this set is a man aged 50 to 59 in a cohort sampled during active COVID-19.

This clone has a handful of counts. J is TRBJ2-2 and V is TRBV4-2; 8 bases map to TRBD2. There are 17 residues in the CDR3. Germline V gives CDR1 LGHNA, CDR2 YNFKEQ. V trimming: 4 bases; J trimming: 5 bases; junction bases outside the gene matches: 12. The CDR3 protein is CASSRPTGGRRTGELFF. In DNA, the CDR3 is TGTGCCAGCAGCCGCCCAACGGGGGGGCGGAGGACCGGGGAGCTGTTTTTT.

This chain joins TRBV4-1 and TRBJ2-2, with 9 bases identical to TRBD1. Germline V gene data show CDR1 as MGHRA and CDR2 as YSYEKL. V trimming: 0 bases; J trimming: 6 bases; junction bases outside the gene matches: 5. The CDR3 sequence is 16 residues long. The CDR3 region is CASSQEGTGISGELFF. CDR3 in DNA: TGCGCCAGCAGCCAAGAGGGGACAGGGATTTCCGGGGAGCTGTTTTTT.

The V gene is TRBV5-1, the J gene TRBJ2-5, with 9 bases matching TRBD2. CDR1 is SGHRS and CDR2 is YFSETQ in the germline V gene. Trimming at V came to 2 bases and at J to 5 bases, leaving 7 bases not matched to a gene. This CDR3 is built from 15 residues. Here the CDR3 reads CASSFGSGGGETQYF. The CDR3 coding sequence is TGCGCCAGCAGCTTTGGTAGCGGGGGCGGCGAGACCCAGTACTTC.

V is TRBV3-1 (or the pseudogene TRBV3-2) and J is TRBJ1-2; the D gene is possibly TRBD1 (5 bases). This CDR3 is 16 amino acids long. V lost 5 bases and J 2 bases, leaving 18 bases between the germline ends. Germline CDR1 LGHDT, CDR2 YNNKEL (reference sequence). Written as DNA, the CDR3 is TGTGCCAGCAGCGAAGGGGCGTACAGGCCGAACTATGGCTACACCTTC. It codes for CASSEGAYRPNYGYTF.

J is TRBJ2-6 and V is TRBV4-1, with D perhaps matching TRBD2 (5 bases). V was clipped by 4 bases and J by 0 bases, with 13 bases between them. CDR3 length: 17 residues. CDR1 is MGHRA and CDR2 is YSYEKL in the germline V gene. Written as DNA, the CDR3 is TGCGCCAGCAGCCCGTCAGAGGGAAACTCTGGGGCCAACGTCCTGACTTTC. It codes for CASSPSEGNSGANVLTF.

The chain is built from TRBV18 and TRBJ2-7; TRBD2 matches 7 bases. The CDR3 runs 13 residues. The V and J ends lost 2 bases and 5 bases, in that order; junction bases with no gene match: 3. The germline CDR1 and CDR2 sequences are KGHSH and LQKENI. CDR3 sequence reads: CASSPGLENEQYF. Written as DNA, the CDR3 is TGTGCCAGCTCACCAGGACTAGAAAACGAGCAGTACTTC. Full variable domain (missing parts from reference TRBV18 and TRBJ2-7): NAGVMQNPRHLVRRRGQEARLRCSPMKGHSHVYWYRQLPEEGLKFMVYLQKENIIDESGMPKERFSAEFPKEGPSILRIQQVVRGDSAAYFCASSPGLENEQYFGPGTRLTVT.

The genes are TRBV6-5 and TRBJ2-5; 9 bases are a match to TRBD1. The CDR3 consists of 13 residues. Looked up from germline, CDR1 is MNHEY and CDR2 is SVGAGI. The junction had 6 bases not matched to a gene; V was cut back by 8 bases and J by 5 bases. DNA of the CDR3: TGTGCCAGCCGGGACAGGGTGATCGAGACCCAGTACTTC. The encoded protein is CASRDRVIETQYF.

The CDR3 protein is CASSEKPGVGYTF. Written as DNA, the CDR3 is TGTGCCAGCAGTGAGAAACCAGGGGTCGGCTACACCTTC. The chain combines TRBV6-1 with TRBJ1-2, with D possibly matching TRBD1 (6 bases). V was pared by 3 bases and J by 8 bases, with 13 bases between. CDR1 and CDR2 from the germline V gene are MNHNS and SASEGT. This CDR3 is built from 13 residues.

V is TRBV6-2 or TRBV6-3 and J is TRBJ2-3; weak D call: TRBD1 (5 bases). V was trimmed by 5 bases and J by 1 base, leaving 13 bases between them. The germline CDR1 and CDR2 sequences are MNHEY and SVGEGT. The CDR3 is made up of 15 amino acids. For the CDR3, the DNA is TGTGCCAGCAGTCCGGAAGGGGATGGCACAGATACGCAGTATTTT. Translation gives CASSPEGDGTDTQYF.

The chain uses TRBV7-3 and TRBJ2-5, with 8 bases lining up with TRBD2. The CDR3 covers 16 residues. Losses at the gene ends were 2 bases for V and 5 bases for J; bases not matched to a gene: 10. Looked up from germline, CDR1 is SGHTA and CDR2 is FQGTGA. This chain's CDR3 is CASSLFSSGGQETQYF. Written as DNA, the CDR3 is TGTGCCAGCAGCTTATTTTCCAGCGGGGGCCAGGAGACCCAGTACTTC.

The CDR3 sequence is CASSYPRHGKRGTGELFF. The CDR3 bases are TGTGCCAGCAGTTACCCCCGACACGGGAAAAGGGGGACCGGGGAGCTGTTTTTT. The chain couples TRBV6-2 or TRBV6-3 to TRBJ2-2; D perhaps matches TRBD1 (6 bases). CDR1 and CDR2 (germline): MNHEY, SVGEGT. V was pared by 2 bases and J by 5 bases, with 21 bases between. The CDR3 has 18 residues.

The chain joins TRBV12-3 or TRBV12-4 to TRBJ1-2; D unclear. The CDR3 sequence is 13 residues long. V was trimmed by 7 bases and J by 10 bases, leaving 19 bases between them. Here the CDR3 DNA reads TGTGCCAGCACCATAGGCCCCCGGGGTGACTACACCTTC. This translates into CASTIGPRGDYTF.

This chain connects TRBV7-9 to TRBJ2-5; 9 bases are a match to TRBD2. In germline, CDR1 is SEHNR, CDR2 FQNEAQ (reference sequence). CDR3 size: 15 residues. V lost 5 bases and J lost 2; bases outside the gene matches: 6. CDR3 sequence reads: CASSLSGGLQETQYF. The DNA of the CDR3 is TGTGCCAGCAGCCTAAGCGGGGGGCTTCAAGAGACCCAGTACTTC.

The chain combines TRBV19 with TRBJ1-2, with D perhaps matching TRBD1 (5 bases). CDR3 length equals 12 residues. V lost 8 bases and J lost 8, with 15 bases in between. Germline V lookup: CDR1 LNHDA, CDR2 SQIVND (reference sequence). CDR3 loop: CASRTDIGGYTF. CDR3 bases: TGTGCCAGTCGGACGGACATAGGGGGCTACACCTTC.

This clone has more than one count but fewer than ten. This CDR3 reads CASSGEGREKLFF. The CDR3 DNA reads TGCGCCAGCAGCGGCGAGGGCCGTGAAAAACTGTTTTTT. V usage is TRBV4-3 and J usage is TRBJ1-4; D is unresolved. The CDR3 runs to 13 residues. Germline CDR1 is LGHNA and CDR2 is YSLEER. V shed 5 bases and J shed 7 bases, with 11 bases lying between them.

The J gene is TRBJ2-2, the V gene TRBV27, with 7 bases aligning to TRBD1. Per the germline V gene, CDR1 is MNHEY and CDR2 is SMNVEV (reference sequence). The junction had 6 bases not matched to a gene; V was cut back by 1 base and J by 7 bases. CDR3 length: 15 amino acids. CDR3 loop: CASSLLGGKGGELFF. CDR3 nucleotides: TGTGCCAGCAGTTTATTAGGGGGCAAGGGCGGGGAGCTGTTTTTT.

The V gene is TRBV5-1, the J gene TRBJ1-5; perhaps TRBD1 as D (5 bases). Germline CDR1 is SGHRS and CDR2 is YFSETQ. There are 14 residues in the CDR3. V lost 0 bases and J lost 6, with 10 bases in between. This CDR3 is CASSLGQSGQPQHF. The CDR3 DNA follows: TGCGCCAGCAGCTTGGGACAGTCAGGTCAGCCCCAGCATTTT.

The V gene is TRBV5-1, the J gene TRBJ2-5; maybe TRBD1 (6 bases). The CDR3 consists of 16 residues. Germline V CDR1 and CDR2: SGHRS, YFSETQ. The germline V and J ends were trimmed by 4 bases and 5 bases, with 21 bases remaining between them. The CDR3 loop reads CASSPAKTGIRETQYF. CDR3 nucleotides: TGCGCCAGCAGCCCCGCGAAAACAGGGATTCGGGAGACCCAGTACTTC.

The J gene is TRBJ1-2, the V gene TRBV2, with D perhaps matching TRBD1 (5 bases). Germline V gives CDR1 SNHLY, CDR2 FYNNEI. V lost 9 bases and J 8 bases, leaving 10 bases between the germline ends. The CDR3 loop spans 10 amino acids. The CDR3 DNA reads as TGTGCCAGTCGAACAGGCGGCTACACCTTC. Translating it yields CASRTGGYTF. Combining the CDR3 with reference TRBV2 and TRBJ1-2 gives the whole variable domain EPEVTQTPSHQVTQMGQEVILRCVPISNHLYFYWYRQILGQKVEFLVSFYNNEISEKSEIFDDQFSVERPDGSNFTLKIRSTKLEDSAMYFCASRTGGYTFGSGTRLTVV.

The chain uses TRBV7-6 and TRBJ2-5; TRBD2 might be the D (7 bases). Per the germline V gene, CDR1 is SGHVS and CDR2 is FNYEAQ. CDR3 size: 16 residues. V gave up 0 bases and J gave up 1 base, with 12 bases separating them. CDR3 bases: TGTGCCAGCAGCTTAGCTGCGGGGGACACCCAAGAGACCCAGTACTTC. As protein: CASSLAAGDTQETQYF.

The table lists this clone with a few counts. The V gene is TRBV5-1, the J gene TRBJ1-2, with 7 bases fitting TRBD1. The V gene's germline CDR1 is SGHRS and CDR2 YFSETQ. V lost 0 bases to trimming and J lost 8 bases; unmatched junction nucleotides: 10. CDR3 length: 15 residues. CDR3 coding DNA: TGCGCCAGCAGCTTGGAGCAGGGGGTGGTAGGAGGCTACACCTTC. Translated, it gives CASSLEQGVVGGYTF.

The genes are TRBV6-1 and TRBJ2-3; no firm D call. The CDR3 is made up of 14 amino acids. The germline gives CDR1 MNHNS, CDR2 SASEGT. Trimming shortened V by 1 base and J by 6 bases, and 11 bases separated the two germline ends. CDR3 in DNA: TGTGCCAGCAGTGAAGGGAGTGTTTGGGATACGCAGTATTTT. It codes for CASSEGSVWDTQYF.

This clone was seen a single time. The gene calls are TRBV27 and TRBJ1-3; TRBD1 aligns across 7 bases. The ends lost 2 bases at V and 2 bases at J; junction bases unmatched: 3. The V gene's germline CDR1 is MNHEY and CDR2 SMNVEV (reference sequence). The CDR3 is 15 residues long. Written as DNA, the CDR3 is TGTGCCAGCAGTTTACAGGGGGTACCTGGAAACACCATATATTTT. Protein product: CASSLQGVPGNTIYF.

The V and J genes are TRBV18 and TRBJ2-7; 10 bases line up with TRBD1. This CDR3 has 15 amino acids. The trim removed 3 bases at V and 5 bases at J, leaving 7 bases unmatched. Germline V gene lookup returns CDR1 KGHSH and CDR2 LQKENI. The CDR3 coding sequence is TGTGCCAGCTCACCTCGACAGGGGGCGCGAAACGAGCAGTACGTC. Translated, it gives CASSPRQGARNEQYV.

Note on this clone: Other DNA sequences in this specimen translate into the identical CDR3. The chain uses TRBV12-3 or TRBV12-4 and TRBJ2-1; tentative D call: TRBD2 (6 bases). V was trimmed by 5 bases and J by 6 bases, leaving 11 bases between them. This CDR3 contains 13 residues. In DNA form, the CDR3 reads TGTGCCAGCAGTCCCCCCGGGGGCAATGAGCAGTTCTTC. Encoded protein: CASSPPGGNEQFF.